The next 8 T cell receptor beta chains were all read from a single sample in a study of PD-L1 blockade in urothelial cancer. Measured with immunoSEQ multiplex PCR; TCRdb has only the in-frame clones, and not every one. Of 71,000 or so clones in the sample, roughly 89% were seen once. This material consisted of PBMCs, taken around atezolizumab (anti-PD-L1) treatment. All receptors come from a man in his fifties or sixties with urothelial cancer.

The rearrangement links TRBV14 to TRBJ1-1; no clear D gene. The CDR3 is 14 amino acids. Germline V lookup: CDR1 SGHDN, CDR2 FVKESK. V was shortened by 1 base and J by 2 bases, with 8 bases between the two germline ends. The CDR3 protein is CASSQVTANTEAFF. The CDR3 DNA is TGTGCCAGCAGCCAAGTCACAGCCAACACTGAAGCTTTCTTT.

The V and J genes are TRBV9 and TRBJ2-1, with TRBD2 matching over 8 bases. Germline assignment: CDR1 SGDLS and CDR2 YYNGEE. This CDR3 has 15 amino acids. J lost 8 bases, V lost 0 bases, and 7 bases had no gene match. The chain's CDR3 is CASSVGPGGTDEQFF. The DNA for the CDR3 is TGTGCCAGCAGCGTAGGCCCGGGAGGGACGGATGAGCAGTTCTTC.

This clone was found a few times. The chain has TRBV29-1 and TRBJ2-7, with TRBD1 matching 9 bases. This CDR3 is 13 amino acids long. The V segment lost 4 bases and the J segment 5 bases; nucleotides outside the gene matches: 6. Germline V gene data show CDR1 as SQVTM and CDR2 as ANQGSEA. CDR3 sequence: CSVGIQGADEQYF. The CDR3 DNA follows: TGCAGCGTTGGGATACAGGGGGCTGACGAGCAGTACTTC.

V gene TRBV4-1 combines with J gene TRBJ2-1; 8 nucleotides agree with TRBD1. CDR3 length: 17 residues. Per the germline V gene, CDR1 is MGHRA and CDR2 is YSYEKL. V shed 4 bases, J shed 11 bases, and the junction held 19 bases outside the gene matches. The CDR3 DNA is TGCGCCAGCAGCCCCTTTCCGGGACAGGTGACACCTAGGAAGCAGTTCTTC. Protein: CASSPFPGQVTPRKQFF.

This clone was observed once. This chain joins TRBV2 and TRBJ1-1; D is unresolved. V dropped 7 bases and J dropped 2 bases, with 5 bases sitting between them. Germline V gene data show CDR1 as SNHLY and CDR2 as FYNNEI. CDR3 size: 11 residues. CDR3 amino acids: CASTINTEAFF. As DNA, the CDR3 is TGTGCCAGCACCATTAACACTGAAGCTTTCTTT.

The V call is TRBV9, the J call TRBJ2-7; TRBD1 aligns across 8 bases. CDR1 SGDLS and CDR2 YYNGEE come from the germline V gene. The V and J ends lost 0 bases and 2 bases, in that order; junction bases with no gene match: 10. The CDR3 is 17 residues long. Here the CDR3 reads CASSVGLNMDRAYEQYF. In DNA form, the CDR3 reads TGTGCCAGCAGCGTAGGATTGAACATGGACAGGGCCTACGAGCAGTACTTC.

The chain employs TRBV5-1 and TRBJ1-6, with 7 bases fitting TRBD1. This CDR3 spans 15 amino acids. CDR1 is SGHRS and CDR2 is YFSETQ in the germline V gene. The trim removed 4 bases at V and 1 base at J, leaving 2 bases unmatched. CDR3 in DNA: TGCGCCAGCAGCGGGGGACAGTCCTATAATTCACCCCTCCACTTT. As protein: CASSGGQSYNSPLHF.

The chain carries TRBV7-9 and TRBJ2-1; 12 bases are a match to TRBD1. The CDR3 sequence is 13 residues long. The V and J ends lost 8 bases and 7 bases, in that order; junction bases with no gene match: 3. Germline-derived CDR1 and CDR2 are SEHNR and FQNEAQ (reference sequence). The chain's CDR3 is CASVGQGANEQFF. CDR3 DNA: TGTGCCAGCGTGGGACAGGGGGCAAATGAGCAGTTCTTC.